Listed here is a single T cell receptor beta chain. This CDR3 comprises 19 residues. After removal of 4 bases from V and 2 bases from J, the junction contained 15 bases not matched to a gene. The V gene's germline CDR1 is SGHRS and CDR2 YFSETQ. A single record per CDR3 protein comes from TCRdb applying MiXCR to the 5' RACE reads. The repertoire includes about 730,000 distinct CDR3 sequences, 21% of them detected once, and 4% to 5.5% sits in the top ten. These data are taken from a study of identical twins. Another study also made use of these data, one on T cells expressing NK-cell markers. That work contributes: HCMV seropositivity characterized most of the eight sequenced donors, and seronegativity one. The share of CD8+ T cells held by dominant NKG2C+ clonotypes was 1.0-7.0% in more than 5 donors. The study found these clonotypes also leading the CD3+CD56-NKG2C+ fraction in four donors.

The chain employs TRBV5-1 and TRBJ2-6; TRBD1 matches 7 bases. The specimen sequenced was PBMCs. The source is a woman aged 18-29 years in good health. CDR3 loop: CASSPEPSNRGTGANVLTF. As DNA, the CDR3 is TGCGCCAGCAGCCCGGAGCCCTCTAACAGGGGAACTGGGGCCAACGTCCTGACTTTC.